Below, 30 T cell receptor beta chains from the same sample are listed, as sequenced in a study of blood T cell repertoires in COVID-19. The assay was immunoSEQ multiplex PCR, and TCRdb's table has in-frame clones only and misses some. The sample contains hundreds of thousands of clones, roughly 90% of which appear only once. The sequenced material came from PBMCs or T cells enriched from blood (not recorded which). These receptors were taken from a woman aged 25-40 years who had recovered from COVID-19.

This chain connects TRBV28 to TRBJ1-2; unclear D gene. The CDR3 totals 13 residues. CDR1 and CDR2 from the germline V gene are MDHEN and SYDVKM. V was trimmed by 1 base and J by 3 bases, leaving 6 bases between them. The DNA for the CDR3 is TGTGCCAGCAGTTTATTCTCGGACTATGGCTACACCTTC. It encodes CASSLFSDYGYTF.

The V call is TRBV7-9, the J call TRBJ1-3; 8 nucleotides align to TRBD1. This CDR3 is 14 amino acids long. Germline values: CDR1 SEHNR, CDR2 FQNEAQ (reference sequence). V lost 2 bases, J lost 4 bases, and 1 base stayed unmatched. The CDR3: CASSLRTGGNTIYF. DNA of the CDR3: TGTGCCAGCAGCTTAAGGACAGGGGGAAACACCATATATTTT.

V gene TRBV28 combines with J gene TRBJ2-7, with a weak D call TRBD1 (5 bases). The V gene's germline CDR1 is MDHEN and CDR2 SYDVKM. Trimming took 1 base from V and 3 from J, leaving 10 bases between them. This CDR3 has 14 amino acids. Here the CDR3 DNA reads TGTGCCAGCAGTTTATCGGCAGGGCACTACGAGCAGTACTTC. Translation gives CASSLSAGHYEQYF.

The V call is TRBV7-9, the J call TRBJ1-2; D ambiguous. Trimming took 2 bases from V and 2 from J, leaving 12 bases between them. The CDR3 consists of 15 residues. Germline lookup yields CDR1 SEHNR and CDR2 FQNEAQ (reference sequence). The chain's CDR3 is CASSLLAGTNYGYTF. The CDR3 region has the DNA TGTGCCAGCAGCTTATTAGCTGGAACGAACTATGGCTACACCTTC.

The V call is TRBV4-3, the J call TRBJ2-5; D uncertain. V was shortened by 4 bases and J by 2 bases, with 14 bases between the two germline ends. Germline lookup yields CDR1 LGHNA and CDR2 YSLEER. CDR3 size: 15 residues. CDR3 sequence (DNA): TGCGCCAGCAGCCGGGCCCTCCCCGCGCAAGAGACCCAGTACTTC. Its translation: CASSRALPAQETQYF.

The chain carries TRBV30 and TRBJ1-6; 8 bases align to TRBD1. Looked up from germline, CDR1 is GTSNPN and CDR2 is SVGIG (reference sequence). V was clipped by 1 base and J by 3 bases; unmatched bases: 8. The CDR3 is 17 residues long. The CDR3 DNA reads TGTGCCTGGAGTGGGAAGGACAGGGAGATCTATAATTCACCCCTCCACTTT. The encoded protein is CAWSGKDREIYNSPLHF.

The CDR3 here is CASISSRGLSNNQPQHF. DNA of the CDR3: TGTGCCAGTATTTCCTCAAGGGGGCTGAGCAACAATCAGCCCCAGCATTTT. The chain uses TRBV19 and TRBJ1-5, with 7 bases matching TRBD1. CDR3 length: 17 residues. V lost 7 bases to trimming and J lost 3 bases; unmatched junction nucleotides: 15. From germline, CDR1 is LNHDA and CDR2 SQIVND (reference sequence).

This chain connects TRBV11-2 to TRBJ2-3, with D unclear. The germline CDR1 and CDR2 sequences are SGHAT and FQNNGV. The CDR3 loop spans 16 amino acids. V was cut by 5 bases and J by 2 bases, with 17 bases left in between. CDR3 DNA: TGTGCCAGCAGCCCGTTCCCCCCTCCGGTCACAGATACGCAGTATTTT. Its translation: CASSPFPPPVTDTQYF.

The V gene is TRBV19, the J gene TRBJ2-6; unclear D gene. The CDR3 consists of 18 residues. Germline loops: CDR1 LNHDA, CDR2 SQIVND (reference sequence). V lost 4 bases, J lost 0 bases, and 16 bases lay in between. The CDR3 bases are TGTGCCAGTAGTAAACAGAGTATCCCGTCCTCTGGGGCCAACGTCCTGACTTTC. This encodes CASSKQSIPSSGANVLTF.

The rearrangement joins TRBV3-1 (or the pseudogene TRBV3-2) to TRBJ2-3, with 8 bases that match TRBD1. The germline gives CDR1 LGHDT, CDR2 YNNKEL (reference sequence). This CDR3 comprises 15 residues. V gave up 4 bases and J gave up 6 bases; unmatched junction bases: 9. As DNA, the CDR3 is TGTGCCAGCAGCCCTATTAGGACAGGGATGGATACGCAGTATTTT. Amino acid sequence: CASSPIRTGMDTQYF.

In this sample, this clone turned up a few times. The rearrangement uses TRBV10-2 and TRBJ1-2, with D possibly TRBD1 on 6 matching bases. Trimming removed 4 bases at V and 0 bases at J, with 12 bases between. The germline gives CDR1 WSHSY, CDR2 SAAADI. The CDR3 has 15 amino acids. The CDR3 sequence is CASSATGNANYGYTF. The CDR3 bases are TGCGCCAGCAGTGCCACAGGGAATGCTAACTATGGCTACACCTTC.

CDR3: CASSHFIPQTAMNTEAFF. DNA for the CDR3: TGTGCCAGCAGCCATTTCATCCCCCAGACAGCTATGAACACTGAAGCTTTCTTT. This rearrangement joins TRBV27 to TRBJ1-1; D may be TRBD1 (5 bases). The CDR3 length is 18 residues. Trimming left V 6 bases short and J 0 bases short, with 23 bases between. Germline CDR1 reads MNHEY; CDR2 reads SMNVEV (reference sequence).

The rearrangement links TRBV5-1 to TRBJ1-1, with a weak D call TRBD1 (5 bases). CDR1 is SGHRS and CDR2 is YFSETQ in the germline V gene. This CDR3 has 14 residues. Between the trimmed V and J ends, which lost 5 bases and 0 bases, there was a span of 11 bases. CDR3 nucleotides: TGCGCCAGCAGACGAGACAGTTTGAACACTGAAGCTTTCTTT. Encoded protein: CASRRDSLNTEAFF.

This chain links TRBV2 with TRBJ1-2, with 7 bases lining up with TRBD1. The germline V gene has CDR1 SNHLY and CDR2 FYNNEI. J was trimmed by 6 bases and V by 7 bases; bases with no gene match: 8. The CDR3 is made up of 13 amino acids. The CDR3 DNA follows: TGTGCCAGCACCGAGGGACAGCGTAATGGCTACACCTTC. Encoded protein: CASTEGQRNGYTF.

V usage is TRBV6-5 and J usage is TRBJ2-7; weak D call: TRBD2 (6 bases). This CDR3 contains 14 residues. Germline V lookup: CDR1 MNHEY, CDR2 SVGAGI. Trimming removed 8 bases from V and 2 bases from J, with 16 bases in between. As DNA, the CDR3 is TGTGCCAGCTGGGACGCCGGGGGAGCCTACGAGCAGTACTTC. This gives the protein CASWDAGGAYEQYF.

The V and J genes are TRBV28 and TRBJ2-7; D is perhaps TRBD1 (6 bases). The ends were cut back, 8 bases at V and 0 bases at J, with 8 bases in the middle. This CDR3 is built from 12 residues. CDR1 is MDHEN and CDR2 is SYDVKM in the germline V gene. The CDR3 nucleotides are TGTGCCAGCGAGGACAGCTCCTACGAGCAGTACTTC. It encodes CASEDSSYEQYF.

The count of this clone is one. V usage is TRBV28 and J usage is TRBJ1-2; TRBD1 is a possible D gene (6 bases). CDR1 is MDHEN and CDR2 is SYDVKM in the germline V gene. The CDR3 spans 14 residues. Trimming removed 7 bases at V and 4 bases at J, with 16 bases between. The CDR3 sequence: CASTWGGGFYGYTF. DNA for the CDR3: TGTGCCAGCACCTGGGGAGGGGGGTTCTATGGCTACACCTTC.

V gene TRBV5-1 combines with J gene TRBJ2-3; maybe TRBD1 (6 bases). Trimming left V 5 bases short and J 0 bases short, with 10 bases between. The CDR3 consists of 14 residues. Per the germline V gene, CDR1 is SGHRS and CDR2 is YFSETQ. CDR3 in DNA: TGCGCCAGCAGGATGGGGGCTAGCACAGATACGCAGTATTTT. Encoded protein: CASRMGASTDTQYF. Together with reference TRBV5-1 and TRBJ2-3, the CDR3 gives the full variable domain: KAGVTQTPRYLIKTRGQQVTLSCSPISGHRSVSWYQQTPGQGLQFLFEYFSETQRNKGNFPGRFSGRQFSNSRSEMNVSTLELGDSALYLCASRMGASTDTQYFGPGTRLTVL.

The table lists this clone with a few counts. This chain joins TRBV6-5 and TRBJ2-3; D is perhaps TRBD2 (6 bases). Germline lookup yields CDR1 MNHEY and CDR2 SVGAGI. There are 16 residues in the CDR3. Trimming took 2 bases from V and 0 from J, leaving 12 bases between them. CDR3 protein: CASSYGAGGSTDTQYF. In DNA, the CDR3 is TGTGCCAGCAGTTACGGAGCCGGGGGTAGCACAGATACGCAGTATTTT.

V and J are TRBV4-3 and TRBJ1-4; 7 nucleotides align to TRBD1. Germline CDR1 LGHNA, CDR2 YSLEER. The CDR3 is 16 amino acids. V gave up 1 base and J gave up 8 bases; unmatched junction bases: 10. The CDR3: CASSQAVTGAGEKLFF. The CDR3 DNA sequence: TGCGCCAGCAGCCAAGCCGTTACAGGGGCGGGGGAAAAACTGTTTTTT.

V and J are TRBV28 and TRBJ2-7; 7 nucleotides match TRBD2. This CDR3 is 17 amino acids long. Germline values: CDR1 MDHEN, CDR2 SYDVKM. J was trimmed by 1 base and V by 4 bases; bases with no gene match: 13. Written as DNA, the CDR3 is TGTGCCAGCAGTTCCCCTTGGGACTCAGCGGGGTCCTACGAGCAGTACTTC. It is translated as CASSSPWDSAGSYEQYF.

DNA of the CDR3: TGTGCCAGCAGTCCGGGACAGCAAACCTACGAGCAGTACTTC. Encoded protein: CASSPGQQTYEQYF. V gene TRBV3-1 (or the pseudogene TRBV3-2) combines with J gene TRBJ2-7; TRBD1 matches at 7 bases. This CDR3 contains 14 residues. V lost 6 bases to trimming and J lost 2 bases; unmatched junction nucleotides: 7. From germline, CDR1 is LGHDT and CDR2 YNNKEL (reference sequence).

The rearrangement joins TRBV6-2 or TRBV6-3 to TRBJ2-2, with 12 bases matching TRBD2. Germline-derived CDR1 and CDR2 are MNHEY and SVGEGT. The CDR3 totals 16 residues. J lost 7 bases, V lost 4 bases, and 7 bases had no gene match. CDR3 protein: CASSSRLAGAVGELFF. CDR3 sequence (DNA): TGTGCCAGCAGTTCCCGACTAGCGGGGGCTGTCGGGGAGCTGTTTTTT.

This clone was seen just once. This chain links TRBV5-6 with TRBJ1-1; 8 bases agree with TRBD1. Germline V lookup: CDR1 SGHDT, CDR2 YYEEEE. Trimming cost V 4 bases and J 4 bases; bases outside gene matches: 6. The CDR3 is 14 amino acids. In DNA, the CDR3 is TGTGCCAGCAGCACGGACAGGGATACCACTGAAGCTTTCTTT. Residues: CASSTDRDTTEAFF.

This chain links TRBV7-9 with TRBJ2-5, with D possibly matching TRBD1 (6 bases). The germline V gene encodes CDR1 SEHNR and CDR2 FQNEAQ (reference sequence). There are 13 residues in the CDR3. V lost 5 bases to trimming and J lost 1 base, with 8 bases between them. CDR3 nucleotide sequence: TGTGCCAGCAGCCGGGACACCCAAGAGACCCAGTACTTC. Its protein is CASSRDTQETQYF. The full variable domain, with the rest looked up from reference TRBV7-9 and TRBJ2-5, is DTGVSQNPRHKITKRGQNVTFRCDPISEHNRLYWYRQTLGQGPEFLTYFQNEAQLEKSRLLSDRFSAERPKGSFSTLEIQRTEQGDSAMYLCASSRDTQETQYFGPGTRLLVL.

The chain carries TRBV30 and TRBJ2-3; 9 nucleotides line up with TRBD1. CDR3 length equals 16 residues. Looked up from germline, CDR1 is GTSNPN and CDR2 is SVGIG (reference sequence). The V segment lost 3 bases and the J segment 1 base; nucleotides outside the gene matches: 8. CDR3 coding DNA: TGTGCCTGGAGCCCCGGACAGGGGCTAGGCACAGATACGCAGTATTTT. Amino acids: CAWSPGQGLGTDTQYF.

J is TRBJ2-7 and V is TRBV5-6; D might be TRBD2 (5 bases). The ends were cut back, 4 bases at V and 7 bases at J, with 18 bases in the middle. This CDR3 spans 14 amino acids. Germline V gene lookup returns CDR1 SGHDT and CDR2 YYEEEE. The CDR3 DNA follows: TGTGCCAGCAGCCCCCAACCCGAGGGCCTTGAGCAGTACTTC. Translation: CASSPQPEGLEQYF.

This sequence joins TRBV24-1 and TRBJ1-3; D is unresolved. Trimming pared 4 bases from V and 0 bases from J, leaving 12 bases between. Germline loops: CDR1 KGHDR, CDR2 SFDVKD. The CDR3 loop spans 16 amino acids. The DNA for the CDR3 is TGTGCCACCAGTGACCTGAAGTCGGGCTCTGGAAACACCATATATTTT. Encoded protein: CATSDLKSGSGNTIYF.

The J gene is TRBJ2-3, the V gene TRBV11-2; D is perhaps TRBD1 (6 bases). Trimming pared 6 bases from V and 0 bases from J, leaving 10 bases between. Germline-derived CDR1 and CDR2 are SGHAT and FQNNGV. CDR3 length: 14 residues. CDR3 DNA sequence: TGTGCCAGCAGGGACAGTGCTAGCACAGATACGCAGTATTTT. Translated: CASRDSASTDTQYF.

The chain has TRBV7-8 and TRBJ1-3; 8 bases are shared with TRBD1. The CDR3 consists of 15 residues. CDR1 is SGHVS, CDR2 FQNEAQ, per germline. V shed 5 bases, J shed 2 bases, and the junction held 5 bases outside the gene matches. This CDR3 reads CASSLTRGPGNTIYF. CDR3 DNA: TGTGCCAGCAGCCTAACCAGGGGGCCTGGAAACACCATATATTTT.